Following are 10 T cell receptor beta chains from one sample sequenced in a study of Tregs in tolerant kidney transplant recipients. Recipients received nonmyeloablative bone marrow transplants from related graft donors, with transient mixed chimerism. Only in-frame clones appear in the TCRdb table, and some are missing; sequencing was by immunoSEQ multiplex PCR. The sample holds some 11,000 clones. The specimen comprised CD8+ T cells from blood (PBMCs), sampled 24 months after the transplant. These receptors came from a human patient who received a combined kidney and bone marrow transplant. Some T cells may have originated in the graft donor.

A remark on this clone: The read is 3 residues too short to cover the CDR3 end, so that end is filled in from the germline J gene. The gene calls are TRBV5-4 and TRBJ1-1; D is uncertain. V lost 0 bases to trimming and J lost 7 bases, with 4 bases between them. CDR3 length: 11 amino acids. Germline V gene sequence: CDR1 SGHNT, CDR2 YYREEE (reference sequence). This CDR3 reads CASSLAGEAFF. CDR3 DNA (partial): TGTGCCAGCAGCTTGGCGGGTGAA.

Regarding this clone: Read data end 3 residues before the CDR3 end; the end is taken from the germline J gene. The genes are TRBV5-5 and TRBJ2-5; tentative D call: TRBD1 (6 bases). Germline V gives CDR1 SGHKS, CDR2 YYEKEE (reference sequence). With 3 bases removed from V and 1 base from J, the gap between germline ends came to 10 bases. The CDR3 loop spans 14 amino acids. The sequenced part of the CDR3 DNA is TGTGCCAGCAGCTGGGGGCCCTCCCAAGAGACC. Amino acids: CASSWGPSQET. In full, the CDR3 reads CASSWGPSQETQYF.

Concerning this clone itself: The read is 3 residues too short to cover the CDR3 end, so that end is filled in from the germline J gene. The chain combines TRBV7-9 with TRBJ2-3; the D is unclear. Germline V gives CDR1 SEHNR, CDR2 FQNEAQ (reference sequence). Trimming cost V 4 bases and J 2 bases, with 7 bases left between them. This CDR3 has 13 amino acids. The sequenced CDR3 bases are TGTGCCAGCAGCTCACTCCTCACAGATACG. Protein: CASSSLLTDT. The CDR3 in full is CASSSLLTDTQYF.

CDR3 sequence reads: CATSDTPGTSGRGSYEQYF. The sequenced part of the CDR3 DNA is TGTGCCACCAGTGACACTCCGGGGACTAGCGGGAGGGGGTCCTACGAG. This rearrangement joins TRBV24-1 to TRBJ2-7, with 16 bases lining up with TRBD2. The read finishes 3 residues shy of the CDR3 end, and the germline J gene is used to complete it. CDR1 is KGHDR, CDR2 SFDVKD, per germline. V shed 4 bases and J 1 base; nucleotides not matched to a gene: 9. The CDR3 consists of 19 residues.

With regard to this clone: The read terminates 3 residues ahead of where the CDR3 ends, so the germline J gene completes it. The rearrangement joins TRBV19 to TRBJ2-7, with TRBD1 matching over 8 bases. The junction had 10 bases not matched to a gene; V was cut back by 7 bases and J by 2 bases. Germline V gene data show CDR1 as LNHDA and CDR2 as SQIVND (reference sequence). This CDR3 spans 15 amino acids. Incomplete CDR3 DNA: TGTGCCAGTAAGGAGGGTCAGGGGGCAGCCTACGAG. Protein sequence: CASKEGQGAAYE. The CDR3 in full is CASKEGQGAAYEQYF.

For this clone: The CDR3 goes on 3 residues after the read ends, and that part is filled in from the germline J gene. V and J are TRBV20-1 and TRBJ2-7; 9 positions match TRBD2. J gave up 2 bases and V 4 bases, and 9 bases lay outside the gene matches. Looked up from germline, CDR1 is DFQATT and CDR2 is SNEGSKA (reference sequence). This CDR3 has 15 amino acids. The CDR3 spells CSATNLAGNAYEQYF. The CDR3 bases that were read are TGCAGTGCTACAAATCTAGCGGGGAATGCCTACGAG.

For this clone: Coverage ceases 3 residues before the CDR3 finishes, and the germline J gene fills in the end. V gene TRBV7-3 combines with J gene TRBJ2-3; 9 nucleotides line up with TRBD2. The V segment lost 5 bases and the J segment 2 bases; nucleotides outside the gene matches: 5. The CDR3 length is 15 residues. Germline-derived CDR1 and CDR2 are SGHTA and FQGTGA. The DNA read from the CDR3 is TGTGCCAGCAGCCTTCTAGCGGGAATCACAGATACG. Protein: CASSLLAGITDT. The full CDR3 sequence reads CASSLLAGITDTQYF.

Of note for this clone: The CDR3 goes on 3 residues after the read ends, and that part is filled in from the germline J gene. V gene TRBV6-4 combines with J gene TRBJ2-7, with unresolved D. The germline CDR1 and CDR2 sequences are MRHNA and SNTAGT. CDR3 length: 14 residues. The V gene lost 0 bases and the J gene lost 3 bases, with 9 bases spanning the gap. The CDR3 here is CASSDSITIYEQYF. Partial CDR3 DNA: TGTGCCAGCAGTGACTCGATCACTATCTACGAG.

Note on this clone: Sequencing ends 3 residues short of the CDR3 end; the germline J gene provides the rest. The genes are TRBV7-2 and TRBJ2-5; D not resolved. The CDR3 extends over 13 amino acids. Germline V lookup: CDR1 SGHTA, CDR2 FQGNSA. Trimming stripped 2 bases from V and 1 base from J, with 5 bases between. The CDR3 reads CASSLIVQETQYF. Partial CDR3 DNA: TGTGCCAGCAGCTTAATCGTCCAAGAGACC.

As regards this clone: The read ends 3 residues before the CDR3 terminus; that terminus is restored from the germline J gene. The chain employs TRBV13 and TRBJ1-2, with TRBD1 matching over 8 bases. Trimming at V came to 4 bases and at J to 1 base, leaving 8 bases not matched to a gene. The CDR3 sequence is 16 residues long. CDR1 is PRHDT and CDR2 is FYEKMQ in the germline V gene (reference sequence). The sequenced CDR3 bases are TGTGCCAGCAGCTCCCCCGGGACAGGATTTAACTATGGC. Translated, it gives CASSSPGTGFNYG. The CDR3 reads in full as CASSSPGTGFNYGYTF.